This T cell receptor (beta chain) is drawn from a study of OX40 agonist ivuxolimab in advanced cancers. Turning to the study itself: People who had prior anti-PD-1, anti-PD-L1 or anti-CTLA-4 therapy could take part, and about 37% had some.

The CDR3 covers 15 residues. Generated by immunoSEQ multiplex PCR, the TCRdb table keeps only in-frame clones and is missing some. The data hold 50,000 to 75,000 clones, with 75% to 90% observed a single time. This clone showed up just once. The chain links TRBV21-1 to TRBJ2-5; TRBD1 was called by the table and not checked on the DNA. The J call may be incorrect, as the DNA end agrees better with TRBJ2-7. TRBV21-1 is given as a pseudogene. Specimen: CD4+ or CD8+ T cells sorted from blood, collected in a trial of the OX40 agonist ivuxolimab. The sequence was obtained from an adult with an advanced solid tumor such as melanoma, head and neck, liver or kidney cancer. The DNA of the CDR3 is TGTGCCAGCAGCAAATCCCCGGGACAGAACTACGAGCAGTACTTC. Its protein is CASSKSPGQNYEQYF.